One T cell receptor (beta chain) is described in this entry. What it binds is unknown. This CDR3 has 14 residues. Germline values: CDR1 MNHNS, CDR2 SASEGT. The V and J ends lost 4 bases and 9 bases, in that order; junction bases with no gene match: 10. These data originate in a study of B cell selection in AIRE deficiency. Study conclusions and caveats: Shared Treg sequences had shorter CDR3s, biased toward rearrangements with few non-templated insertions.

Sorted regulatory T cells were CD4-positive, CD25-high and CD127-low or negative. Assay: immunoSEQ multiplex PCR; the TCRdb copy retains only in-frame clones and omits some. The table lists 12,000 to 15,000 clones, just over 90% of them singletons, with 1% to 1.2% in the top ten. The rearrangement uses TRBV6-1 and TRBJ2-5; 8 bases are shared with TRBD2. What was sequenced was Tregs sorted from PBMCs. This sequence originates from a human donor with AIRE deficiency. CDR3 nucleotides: TGTGCCAGCAGTGGACTCCGTACAGCGGGGGCCCAGTACTTC. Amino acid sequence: CASSGLRTAGAQYF.